This T cell receptor (beta chain) was identified during a study of memory CD4+ T cells and cytomegalovirus serostatus. The sort gate was single viable CD3+CD4+CD8-CD45RO+ cells for memory CD4+ T cells. V shed 5 bases and J 6 bases; nucleotides not matched to a gene: 7. The V gene's germline CDR1 is SEHNR and CDR2 FQNEAQ (reference sequence). This CDR3 has 14 residues. Per the original data handling: After removing out-of-frame reads, millions of distinct TCRbeta sequences remained. TCRdb's table, derived via immunoSEQ multiplex PCR, lists solely in-frame clones and lacks some. V and J calls and clone size follow that table, whereas D and trimming were derived from the DNA. Of some 41,000 clones in the sample, 75% to 85% were seen once. This clone was seen more than once but under ten times.

The source of this sequence is an adult in good health and CMV-seronegative. The gene calls are TRBV7-9 and TRBJ2-7; 10 bases align to TRBD1. Sequenced: memory CD4+ T cells from blood. The CDR3 protein is CASSPGTGEGEQYF. Here the CDR3 DNA reads TGTGCCAGCAGCCCGGGGACAGGGGAAGGCGAGCAGTACTTC.